This T cell receptor beta chain is drawn from a study of CXCR3-negative and CXCR3-positive naive CD8 T cells. General study findings and limits: Higher TRB CDR3 hydrophobicity marked CXCR3-positive naive cells relative to CXCR3-negative naive cells.

Naive CD8+ T cells showed CD45RO-CCR7+CD27+CD95-. Germline V gene lookup returns CDR1 SGHAT and CDR2 FQNNGV. The CDR3 extends over 15 amino acids. The libraries of TRB cDNA were prepared using 5' RACE with UMI labels. TCRdb re-called the 5' RACE reads and catalogs CDR3 proteins one per entry, DNA excluded. The table lists about 120,000 distinct CDR3 sequences. For this clonotype: Its antigen is undetermined.

The rearrangement joins TRBV11-2 to TRBJ2-1; TCRdb outputs TRBD1, but without DNA this stays unchecked. The specimen was naive CXCR3+ CD8+ T cells from blood. As for subset: CD45RO-CCR7+CD27+CD95- naive CD8+ T cells expressing CXCR3 (TNR3+). The clonotype originates from a human donor in good health. Some clones in this sample may be carry-over from other donors' samples. CDR3 protein: CASSFLVGRGSEQFF.